The source of this T cell receptor (beta chain) is a study of regulatory T cells in long-lasting Graves disease. The wider study: Antithyroid drugs had been given to newly diagnosed Graves' patients for under 3 months. Study-level points and caveats: Persistent patients had more shared public clonotypes (around 2,500) than new patients (approximately 920).

Building the TCR beta libraries relied on iRepertoire HTBI primers, and CDR3 regions underwent Arm-PCR. TCRdb redid the calling of the multiplex PCR reads with MiXCR, one entry per CDR3 protein. The profile shows hundreds of thousands of distinct CDR3 sequences, about 14% of them singletons. The CDR3 has 12 amino acids. CDR1 and CDR2 from the germline V gene are SGHRS and YFSETQ. This clonotype was recorded a few times. Its specificity is not known. The junction departs from germline at one end; a sequencing error may be responsible. Time point noted: newly diagnosed GD, antithyroid drugs for less than 3 months. TCR sequences were obtained from RNA taken from PBMCs. The patients were enrolled through endocrinology in Xi'an, China. EDTA tubes collected roughly 9.6 milliliters of peripheral blood.

This receptor was obtained from a female donor with Graves disease. The V call is TRBV5-1, the J call TRBJ1-2; 9 bases align to TRBD1. Sequences were derived from peripheral blood mononuclear cells (PBMCs), sampled at new diagnosis, from a patient treated with antithyroid drugs. The CDR3 region is CASSSTGTGSDF. The CDR3 DNA sequence: TGCGCCAGCAGCTCAACCGGGACAGGGTCTGACTTC.